Reported below is one TCR beta chain. Its antigen is still unknown. This entry is derived from a study of identical twins. Whole-study results and caveats: Partly confounded zero-insertion analyses could result from invariant MAIT and iNKT cells.

In TCRdb, the 5' RACE reads were re-called with MiXCR into one record per CDR3 protein. The sample carries about 190,000 distinct CDR3 sequences, roughly 15% recorded once. Trimming shortened V by 5 bases and J by 13 bases, and 15 bases separated the two germline ends. Germline CDR1 reads SGHAT; CDR2 reads FQNNGV. The CDR3 has 11 residues. The same data also contributed to another study, on T cells expressing NK-cell markers. As that study records: It was from sorted CD3+CD56+NKG2C+, CD3+CD56+NKG2C- and CD3+CD56-NKG2C+ T cells that TCR beta repertoires came. The CD3+CD56-NKG2C+ fraction was also led by these clonotypes in a handful of donors.

This TCR derives from a woman aged 18-29 years in good health. Material for sequencing was CD8+ T cells sorted from blood. This chain uses TRBV11-2 with TRBJ2-7; weak D call: TRBD2 (6 bases). CDR3 DNA: TGTGCCAGCAGCCCCGGGGGACCCTGTTACTTC. Translated: CASSPGGPCYF.